The T cell receptor beta chain described here comes from a study of cytomegalovirus exposure and HLA in healthy donors. Study summary: Ancestry clustering placed about four fifths of several hundred genotyped donors in the Caucasian-associated cluster.

PCR used 60 Vbeta primers and 13 Jbeta primers. Method: immunoSEQ multiplex PCR; TCRdb's copy keeps in-frame clones and lacks some. Found here are a few hundred thousand clones, about 74% of them singletons; the top ten hold about 14%. Though nominally healthy at sampling, donors likely had unrecorded immune exposures. A word on this clone: Its antigen is unidentified.

Study-wide results and limits: Researchers reportedly found TCR beta sequences accurately predicted most subjects' HLA-A and HLA-B alleles.

In germline, CDR1 is SNHLY, CDR2 FYNNEI. V was shortened by 7 bases and J by 6 bases, with 7 bases between the two germline ends. The CDR3 loop spans 11 amino acids. The chain combines TRBV2 with TRBJ2-4; D gene uncertain. The sequencing sample was made of PBMCs. The sequence was obtained from a middle-aged man in good health and CMV-seronegative. CDR3 in amino acids: CASTGRNIQYF. The CDR3 nucleotides are TGTGCCAGCACTGGGCGAAACATTCAGTACTTC.